This entry is about one T cell receptor (beta chain). The data stem from a study of blood T cell repertoires in COVID-19. Whole-study context: The United States, Italy and Spain supplied acute and convalescent COVID-19 samples. The cDNA or gDNA used as material had been derived from T cells, B-cell-depleted T cells, or PBMCs.

Method: immunoSEQ multiplex PCR; TCRdb's copy keeps in-frame clones and lacks some. The table includes more than 200,000 clones, over 75% detected once. Germline-derived CDR1 and CDR2 are PRHDT and FYEKMQ (reference sequence). The ends were cut back, 4 bases at V and 11 bases at J, with 11 bases in the middle. The CDR3 length is 11 residues. The sample taken for sequencing was peripheral blood. This sequence originates from a man in his fifties with acute or convalescent COVID-19. The chain employs TRBV13 and TRBJ1-1, with D unclear. CDR3 protein: CASSSGLGAFF. The CDR3 nucleotides read TGTGCCAGCAGCTCAGGACTAGGGGCTTTCTTT.